This T cell receptor beta chain was found in a study of T cells in Graves' hyperthyroidism and ophthalmopathy. Study-wide context: Sampling of peripheral blood happened at initial diagnosis, prior to any treatment.

There are 13 residues in the CDR3. The V and J ends lost 5 bases and 0 bases respectively, with 5 bases between them. Germline CDR1 MDHEN, CDR2 SYDVKM. This clonotype was observed many times. Amplified TCR beta CDR3 regions derived from RNA transcripts. A first-round RT-PCR of the TCR CDR3 used the HTBI primer set. One entry per CDR3 protein, called by TCRdb with MiXCR from the multiplex PCR reads. This repertoire shows 250,000 to 300,000 distinct CDR3 sequences, about 15% found once; its top ten account for 30%. The receptor comes from a woman aged 50 to 65 with Graves' hyperthyroidism that later progressed to Graves' ophthalmopathy. J is TRBJ1-5 and V is TRBV28; D is unclear. Sequenced sample: blood. DNA for the CDR3: TGTGCCAGCAGTGCCGATAGCAATCAGCCCCAGCATTTT. Encoded protein: CASSADSNQPQHF. Using reference TRBV28 and TRBJ1-5 for the parts outside the CDR3, the full variable domain is DVKVTQSSRYLVKRTGEKVFLECVQDMDHENMFWYRQDPGLGLRLIYFSYDVKMKEKGDIPEGYSVSREKKERFSLILESASTNQTSMYLCASSADSNQPQHFGDGTRLSIL.